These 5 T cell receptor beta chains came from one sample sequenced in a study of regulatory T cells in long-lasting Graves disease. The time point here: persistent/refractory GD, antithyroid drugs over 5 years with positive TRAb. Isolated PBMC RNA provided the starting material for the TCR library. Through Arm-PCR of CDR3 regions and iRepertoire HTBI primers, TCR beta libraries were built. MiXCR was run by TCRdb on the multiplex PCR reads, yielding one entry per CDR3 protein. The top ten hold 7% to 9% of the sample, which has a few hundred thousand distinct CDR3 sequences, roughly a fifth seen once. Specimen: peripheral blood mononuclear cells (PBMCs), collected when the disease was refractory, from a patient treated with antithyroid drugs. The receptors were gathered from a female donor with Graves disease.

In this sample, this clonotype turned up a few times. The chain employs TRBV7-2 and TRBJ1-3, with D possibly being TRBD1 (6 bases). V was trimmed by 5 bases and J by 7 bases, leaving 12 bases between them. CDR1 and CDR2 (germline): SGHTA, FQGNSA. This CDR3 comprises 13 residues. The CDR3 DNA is TGTGCCAGCAGCGTACAGGGTAGTAACACCATATATTTT. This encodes CASSVQGSNTIYF.

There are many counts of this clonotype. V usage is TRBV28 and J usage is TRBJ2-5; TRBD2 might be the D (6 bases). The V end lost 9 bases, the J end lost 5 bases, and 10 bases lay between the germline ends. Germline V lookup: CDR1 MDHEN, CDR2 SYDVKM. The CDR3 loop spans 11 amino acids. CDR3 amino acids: CASLGGETQYF. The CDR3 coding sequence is TGTGCCAGTCTTGGGGGGGAGACCCAGTACTTC.

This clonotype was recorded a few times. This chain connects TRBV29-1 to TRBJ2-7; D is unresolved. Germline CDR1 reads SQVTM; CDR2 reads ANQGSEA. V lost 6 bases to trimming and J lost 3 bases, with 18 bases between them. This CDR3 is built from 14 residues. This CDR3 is CSVQGPPRGYEQYF. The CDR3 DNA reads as TGCAGCGTCCAAGGCCCCCCACGCGGCTACGAGCAGTACTTC.

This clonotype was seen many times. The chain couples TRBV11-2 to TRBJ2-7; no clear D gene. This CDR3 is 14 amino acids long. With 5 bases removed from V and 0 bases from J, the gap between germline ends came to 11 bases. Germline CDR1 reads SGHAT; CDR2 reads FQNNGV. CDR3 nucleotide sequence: TGTGCCAGCAGCGCGTCTGGCCTCTCCTACGAGCAGTACTTC. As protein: CASSASGLSYEQYF.

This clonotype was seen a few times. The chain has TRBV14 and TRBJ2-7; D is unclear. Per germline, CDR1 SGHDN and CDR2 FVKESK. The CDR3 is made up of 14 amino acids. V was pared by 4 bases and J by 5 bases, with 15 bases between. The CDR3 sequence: CASSLLPIVDEQYF. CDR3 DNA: TGTGCCAGCAGCCTCCTCCCCATCGTGGACGAGCAGTACTTC.